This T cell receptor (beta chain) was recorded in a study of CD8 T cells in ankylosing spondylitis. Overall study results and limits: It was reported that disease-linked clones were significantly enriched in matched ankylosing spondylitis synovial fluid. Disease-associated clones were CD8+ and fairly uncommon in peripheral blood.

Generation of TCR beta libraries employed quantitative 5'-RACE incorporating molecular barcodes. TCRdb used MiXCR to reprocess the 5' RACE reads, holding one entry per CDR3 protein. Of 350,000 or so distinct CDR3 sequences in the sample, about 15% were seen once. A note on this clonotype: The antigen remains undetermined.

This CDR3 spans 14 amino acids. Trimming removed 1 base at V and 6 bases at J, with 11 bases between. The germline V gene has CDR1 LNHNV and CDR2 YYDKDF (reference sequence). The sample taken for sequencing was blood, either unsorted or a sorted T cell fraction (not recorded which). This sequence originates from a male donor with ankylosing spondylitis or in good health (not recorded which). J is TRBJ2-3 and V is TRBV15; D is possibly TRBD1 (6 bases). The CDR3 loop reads CATSRGFGGDTQYF. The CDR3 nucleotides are TGTGCCACCAGCAGAGGATTTGGGGGCGATACGCAGTATTTT. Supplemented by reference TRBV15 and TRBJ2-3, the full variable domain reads DAMVIQNPRYQVTQFGKPVTLSCSQTLNHNVMYWYQQKSSQAPKLLFHYYDKDFNNEADTPDNFQSRRPNTSFCFLDIRSPGLGDTAMYLCATSRGFGGDTQYFGPGTRLTVL.